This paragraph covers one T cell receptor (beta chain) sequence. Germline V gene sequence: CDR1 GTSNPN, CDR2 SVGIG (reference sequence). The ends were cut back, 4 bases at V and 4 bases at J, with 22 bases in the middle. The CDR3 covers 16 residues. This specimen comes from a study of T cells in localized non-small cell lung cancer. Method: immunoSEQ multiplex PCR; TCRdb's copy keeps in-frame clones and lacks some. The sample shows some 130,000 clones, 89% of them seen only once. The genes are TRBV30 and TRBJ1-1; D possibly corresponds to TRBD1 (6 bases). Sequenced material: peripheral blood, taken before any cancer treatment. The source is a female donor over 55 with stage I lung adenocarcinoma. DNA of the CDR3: TGTGCCTGGACGCAGAGGCGGGGGGCGCAGAGCACTGAAGCTTTCTTT. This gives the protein CAWTQRRGAQSTEAFF.